These T cell receptor beta chains were read from a single sample in a study of regulatory T cells in long-lasting Graves disease. TCRdb passed the multiplex PCR reads through MiXCR, listing each CDR3 protein once. In the table there are 350,000 to 400,000 distinct CDR3 sequences, less than 20% of which are singletons. Material: peripheral blood mononuclear cells (PBMCs), obtained at new diagnosis, from a patient treated with antithyroid drugs. The source of these receptors is a female donor with Graves disease. CDR3s include the opening cysteine and the closing phenylalanine or tryptophan. Fields, in order: CDR3 DNA, CDR3 protein, V gene, clone size, J gene, D gene. D genes are given only for firm matches. Clone sizes are given selectively: once, few, many, or a class where the clone is expanded.

CDR3nt: TGTGCCAGTAGTCTCTTTGGACAGGGGTTGCAGCCCCAGCATTTT
CDR3aa: CASSLFGQGLQPQHF
v_gene: TRBV19
abundance: few
j_gene: TRBJ1-5
d_gene: TRBD1

CDR3nt: TGCGCCAGCAGCCATACCTCAGATACGCAGTATTTT
CDR3aa: CASSHTSDTQYF
v_gene: TRBV4-1
abundance: NA
j_gene: TRBJ2-3
d_gene: NA

CDR3nt: TGTGCCAGTTTACCGGGACAGGGGAACTATGGCTACACCTTC
CDR3aa: CASLPGQGNYGYTF
v_gene: TRBV2
abundance: many
j_gene: TRBJ1-2
d_gene: TRBD1

CDR3nt: TGTGCTAGTGGTTTGGTACAGGGGGTCTACACCGGGGAGCTGTTTTTT
CDR3aa: CASGLVQGVYTGELFF
v_gene: TRBV12-5
abundance: many
j_gene: TRBJ2-2
d_gene: TRBD1

CDR3nt: TGCGCCAGCAGCCAAGAGGGACGGGACAGGGGCATCTACGAGCAGTACTTC
CDR3aa: CASSQEGRDRGIYEQYF
v_gene: TRBV4-1
abundance: once
j_gene: TRBJ2-7
d_gene: TRBD1

CDR3nt: TGCAGTGCTAGAGAACTAGCGGTCTTCTACAATGAGCAGTTCTTC
CDR3aa: CSARELAVFYNEQFF
v_gene: TRBV20-1
abundance: many
j_gene: TRBJ2-1
d_gene: TRBD2

CDR3nt: TGTGCCAGCAGCTTTATGGGGGGGGGGACTGAAGCTTTCTTT
CDR3aa: CASSFMGGGTEAFF
v_gene: TRBV11-2
abundance: many
j_gene: TRBJ1-1
d_gene: NA

CDR3nt: TGTGCCAGCAGTCTGACTAGCGGGGGGGCGAACACCGGGGAGCTGTTTTTT
CDR3aa: CASSLTSGGANTGELFF
v_gene: TRBV2
abundance: NA
j_gene: TRBJ2-2
d_gene: TRBD2

CDR3nt: TGTGCCAGCAGTTCCGGGGGGGCCGAGACCGGGGAGCTGTTTTTT
CDR3aa: CASSSGGAETGELFF
v_gene: TRBV28
abundance: many
j_gene: TRBJ2-2
d_gene: TRBD2

CDR3nt: TGTGCCACCAGTGACGCCCCAGGGGGCCCGTACAATGAGCAGTTCTTC
CDR3aa: CATSDAPGGPYNEQFF
v_gene: TRBV24-1
abundance: many
j_gene: TRBJ2-1
d_gene: TRBD1